This T cell receptor beta chain derives from a study of cytomegalovirus exposure and HLA in healthy donors. General study points: The study found most TCR sequences rare, yet found some public TCRs in many donors.

On this clone: Its antigen is as yet unknown.

TCRdb keeps only in-frame clones here, not all; method: immunoSEQ multiplex PCR. The table records 150,000 to 250,000 clones, around 83% of them present only once. This CDR3 comprises 17 residues. The V gene end was trimmed by 4 bases and the J gene end by 0 bases; junction bases not matched to a gene: 4. CDR1 is SNHLY, CDR2 FYNNEI, per germline. The sequence was obtained from a woman aged 25 to 39 in good health and CMV-seropositive. Input material: PBMCs. The chain uses TRBV2 and TRBJ2-3, with 13 bases matching TRBD2. The CDR3 DNA reads as TGTGCCAGCAGTGCCGGGACTAGCGGGATAAGCACAGATACGCAGTATTTT. Amino acids: CASSAGTSGISTDTQYF.